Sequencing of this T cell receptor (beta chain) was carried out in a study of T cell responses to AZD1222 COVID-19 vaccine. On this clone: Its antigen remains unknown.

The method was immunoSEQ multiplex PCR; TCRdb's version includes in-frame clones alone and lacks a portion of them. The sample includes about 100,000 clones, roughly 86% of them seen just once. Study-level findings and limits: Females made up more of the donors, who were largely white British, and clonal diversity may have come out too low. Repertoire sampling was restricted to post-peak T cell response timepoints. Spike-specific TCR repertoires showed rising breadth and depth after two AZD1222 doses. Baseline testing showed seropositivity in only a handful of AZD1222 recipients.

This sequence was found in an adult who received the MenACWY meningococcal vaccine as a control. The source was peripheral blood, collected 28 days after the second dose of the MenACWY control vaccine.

The CDR3 is CASSYDRGATDTQYF. CDR3 coding DNA: TGTGCCAGCAGTTACGACCGGGGGGCCACAGATACGCAGTATTTT. The chain combines TRBV6-5 with TRBJ2-3, with D perhaps TRBD2 (7 bases). The CDR3 sequence is 15 residues long. Germline CDR1 MNHEY, CDR2 SVGAGI. The ends were cut back, 2 bases at V and 2 bases at J, with 11 bases in the middle.